This T cell receptor (beta chain) was identified during a study of CD8+ T cells in alopecia areata. Extraction of RNA preceded its reverse transcription into cDNA, which served as the sequencing template. Measured with immunoSEQ multiplex PCR; TCRdb has only the in-frame clones, and not every one. In the table there are 50,000 to 70,000 clones, 44% of which are singletons. V was clipped by 1 base and J by 4 bases, with 11 bases between them. Per germline, CDR1 SQVTM and CDR2 ANQGSEA. The CDR3 runs to 13 residues. This clone was detected only a few times. The source of this sequence is a human donor with alopecia areata. The chain joins TRBV29-1 to TRBJ2-7, with D perhaps assigned TRBD1 or TRBD2 (5 bases each). The sequenced material came from NKG2D-low CD8+ T cells sorted from blood. DNA of the CDR3: TGCAGCGTTGAAGGGGGGTCGGCTTACGAGCAGTACTTC. This translates into CSVEGGSAYEQYF.